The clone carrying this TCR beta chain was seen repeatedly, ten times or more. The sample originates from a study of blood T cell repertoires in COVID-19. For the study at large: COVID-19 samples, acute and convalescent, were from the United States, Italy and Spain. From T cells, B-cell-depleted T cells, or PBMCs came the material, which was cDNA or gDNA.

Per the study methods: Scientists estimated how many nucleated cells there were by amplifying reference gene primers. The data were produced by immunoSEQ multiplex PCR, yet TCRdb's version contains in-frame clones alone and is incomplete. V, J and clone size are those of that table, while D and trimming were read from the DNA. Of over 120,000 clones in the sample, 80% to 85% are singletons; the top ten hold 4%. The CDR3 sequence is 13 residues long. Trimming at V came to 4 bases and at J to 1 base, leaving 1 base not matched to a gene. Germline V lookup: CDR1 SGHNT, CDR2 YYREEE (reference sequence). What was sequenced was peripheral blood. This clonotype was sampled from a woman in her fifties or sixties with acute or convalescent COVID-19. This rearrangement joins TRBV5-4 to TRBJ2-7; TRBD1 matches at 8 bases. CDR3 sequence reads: CASSRDRSYEQYF. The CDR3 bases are TGTGCCAGCAGCCGGGACAGGTCCTACGAGCAGTACTTC.